The present entry profiles one T cell receptor beta chain with its context. The data stem from a study of blood T cell repertoires in COVID-19. As for the study in general: Samples came from the United States, Italy and Spain, spanning acute and convalescent COVID-19. PBMCs, B-cell-depleted T cells, or T cells provided the cDNA or gDNA that made up the material.

Per the original methods: Reference gene primer amplification yielded estimated nucleated cell counts. The assay was immunoSEQ multiplex PCR, and TCRdb's table has in-frame clones only and misses some. The V and J calls and the clone size are those of that table, but D and trimming were determined from the DNA. The profile shows about 200,000 clones, around 89% of them singletons. CDR1 and CDR2 (germline): MNHEY, SVGEGT. CDR3 size: 13 residues. V lost 1 base, J lost 6 bases, and 7 bases lay in between. The receptor's source is a man aged 45-65 years with acute or convalescent COVID-19. Sequencing input: peripheral blood. J is TRBJ1-5 and V is TRBV6-2 or TRBV6-3, with D tentatively TRBD1 (5 bases). CDR3 region: CASSYYGGQPQHF. The CDR3 DNA reads as TGTGCCAGCAGTTACTACGGGGGTCAGCCCCAGCATTTT.